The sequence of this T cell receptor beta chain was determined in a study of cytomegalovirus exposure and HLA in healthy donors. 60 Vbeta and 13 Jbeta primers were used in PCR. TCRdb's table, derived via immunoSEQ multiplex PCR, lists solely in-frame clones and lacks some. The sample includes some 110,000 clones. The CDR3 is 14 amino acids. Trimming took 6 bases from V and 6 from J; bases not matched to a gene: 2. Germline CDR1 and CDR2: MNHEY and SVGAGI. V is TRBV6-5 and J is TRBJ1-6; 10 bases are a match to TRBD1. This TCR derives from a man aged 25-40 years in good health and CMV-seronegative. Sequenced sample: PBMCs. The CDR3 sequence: CASRGQGSNSPLHF. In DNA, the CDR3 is TGTGCCAGCAGGGGACAGGGGAGTAATTCACCCCTCCACTTT.